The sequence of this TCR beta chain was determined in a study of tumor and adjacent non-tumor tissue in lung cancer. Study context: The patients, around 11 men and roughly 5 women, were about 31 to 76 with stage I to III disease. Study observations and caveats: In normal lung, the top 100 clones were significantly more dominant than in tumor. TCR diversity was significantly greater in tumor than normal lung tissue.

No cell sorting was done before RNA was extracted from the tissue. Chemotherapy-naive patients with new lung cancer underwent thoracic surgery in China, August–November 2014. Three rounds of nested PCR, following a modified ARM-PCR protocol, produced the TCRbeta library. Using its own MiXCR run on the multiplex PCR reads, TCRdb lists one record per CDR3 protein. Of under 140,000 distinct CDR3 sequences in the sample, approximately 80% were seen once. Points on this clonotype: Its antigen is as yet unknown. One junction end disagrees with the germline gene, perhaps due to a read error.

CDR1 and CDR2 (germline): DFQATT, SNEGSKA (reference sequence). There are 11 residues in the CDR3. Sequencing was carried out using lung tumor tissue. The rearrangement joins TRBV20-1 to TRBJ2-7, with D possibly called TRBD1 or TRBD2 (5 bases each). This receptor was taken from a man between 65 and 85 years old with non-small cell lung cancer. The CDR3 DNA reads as TGCAATGCTACCGGGGCAGCCGAGCAGTACTTC. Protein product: CNATGAAEQYF.